This TCR beta chain was observed in a study of blood T cell repertoires in COVID-19. Study summary: PBMCs, B-cell-depleted T cells, or T cells provided the cDNA or gDNA that made up the material.

Trimming removed 1 base from V and 10 bases from J, with 11 bases in between. CDR1 and CDR2 (germline): SEHNR, FQNEAQ (reference sequence). The CDR3 has 13 residues. Sequencing was performed with immunoSEQ multiplex PCR; in TCRdb, only in-frame clones are kept and a portion is missing. The data contain 350,000 to 400,000 clones, roughly 90% of them singletons. Specimen: PBMCs or T cells enriched from blood (not recorded which). The chain uses TRBV7-9 and TRBJ1-5; D is uncertain. The clonotype comes from a woman aged 30 to 39 with acute COVID-19. CDR3 DNA: TGTGCCAGCAGCTTAGACGGAGGGAAACCCCAGCATTTT. This translates into CASSLDGGKPQHF. Using reference TRBV7-9 and TRBJ1-5 for the parts outside the CDR3, the full variable domain is DTGVSQNPRHKITKRGQNVTFRCDPISEHNRLYWYRQTLGQGPEFLTYFQNEAQLEKSRLLSDRFSAERPKGSFSTLEIQRTEQGDSAMYLCASSLDGGKPQHFGDGTRLSIL.